This TCR beta chain was profiled in a study of blood T cell repertoires in COVID-19. Study summary: COVID-19 samples collected from the United States, Italy and Spain covered acute and convalescent phases. From T cells, B-cell-depleted T cells, or PBMCs came the material, which was cDNA or gDNA.

This CDR3 is built from 16 residues. CDR1 SGHAT and CDR2 FQNNGV come from the germline V gene. V dropped 1 base and J dropped 0 bases, with 9 bases sitting between them. This clone was counted once. Authors' analysis steps: Reference gene primer amplification in the assay estimated nucleated cell counts. Assay used: immunoSEQ multiplex PCR; TCRdb lists only in-frame clones, some missing. V and J calls and clone size are those listed in that table; D and trimming were worked out from the DNA. This table holds more than 200,000 clones, about 90% found once. V gene TRBV11-2 combines with J gene TRBJ1-4; TRBD1 might be the D (5 bases). The origin of this receptor is a woman aged 50 to 60 with acute or convalescent COVID-19. The sample taken for sequencing was peripheral blood. The CDR3 DNA reads TGTGCCAGCAGCTTAGTAGGGGCAGCAACTAATGAAAAACTGTTTTTT. This gives the protein CASSLVGAATNEKLFF.